The clone carrying this TCR beta chain was seen ten or more times. The antigen is unknown. This entry comes from a study of Graves' ophthalmopathy and Graves' hyperthyroidism. The wider study: Stable hyperthyroidism meant no progression to ophthalmopathy within 18 months of follow-up. General study points: Most clonotypes expanded in thyroid above 0.001 frequency were present in blood too.

Orbital computed tomography and thyroid ultrasound, along with TRAb, serum thyroxine and clinical symptoms, underpinned diagnosis. The germline V and J ends were trimmed by 0 bases and 9 bases, with 9 bases remaining between them. The germline V gene has CDR1 DFQATT and CDR2 SNEGSKA (reference sequence). The CDR3 loop spans 12 amino acids. Using RNA transcripts, the TCR beta CDR3 regions were amplified. RT-PCR was first run with HTBI primers, then multiplex PCR in a second round. TCRdb itself ran the multiplex PCR reads through MiXCR, one entry per CDR3 protein. The table lists around 1,000,000 distinct CDR3 sequences, roughly 35% of them singletons.

The sample comprised peripheral blood or thyroid tissue (not recorded which). This receptor was identified in an adult man with Graves' hyperthyroidism. The V call is TRBV20-1, the J call TRBJ1-5; no definite D call. CDR3: CSARDAKGPQHF. CDR3 DNA sequence: TGCAGTGCTAGAGATGCGAAGGGGCCCCAGCATTTT.